Presented here are 8 T cell receptor beta chains from one specimen sequenced in a study of control samples from healthy donors and cancer patients. TCRdb's table, derived via immunoSEQ multiplex PCR, lists solely in-frame clones and lacks some. Of about 65,000 clones in the sample, less than 95% were seen once. The sample taken for sequencing was PBMCs. Source of these receptors: a woman aged 50 to 60 with colorectal cancer.

This chain connects TRBV6-5 to TRBJ2-3, with 8 bases lining up with TRBD2. Germline loops: CDR1 MNHEY, CDR2 SVGAGI. Trimming at V came to 6 bases and at J to 0 bases, leaving 5 bases not matched to a gene. This CDR3 is 15 amino acids long. The CDR3 nucleotides are TGTGCCAGCAGCTCGAGCGGGGGCAGCACAGATACGCAGTATTTT. It encodes CASSSSGGSTDTQYF.

V gene TRBV10-3 combines with J gene TRBJ2-2; TRBD2 agrees at 7 bases. CDR3 length equals 16 residues. CDR1 and CDR2 (germline): ENHRY, SYGVKD. With V trimmed by 8 bases and J by 6 bases, 15 bases remained unmatched. The CDR3 DNA follows: TGTGCCATCTCGCAGGGAGGGCCCCTGTCCCCCGGGGAGCTGTTTTTT. Its protein is CAISQGGPLSPGELFF.

This chain joins TRBV19 and TRBJ2-7; D tentatively reads TRBD1 or TRBD2 (5 bases each). This CDR3 spans 13 amino acids. V was pared by 3 bases and J by 4 bases, with 10 bases between. CDR1 is LNHDA, CDR2 SQIVND, per germline (reference sequence). The CDR3 loop is CASSMGRAYEQYF. CDR3 coding DNA: TGTGCCAGTAGTATGGGACGGGCGTACGAGCAGTACTTC.

The chain uses TRBV24-1 and TRBJ2-2; the D is unclear. Trimming removed 5 bases at V and 3 bases at J, with 6 bases between. CDR3 length: 13 amino acids. Germline CDR1 and CDR2: KGHDR and SFDVKD. The CDR3 nucleotides read TGTGCCACCAGTGTGAGAGACACCGGGGAGCTGTTTTTT. This codes for CATSVRDTGELFF.

This rearrangement joins TRBV28 to TRBJ1-5; 10 bases agree with TRBD1. CDR3 length: 12 residues. Trimming took 8 bases from V and 7 from J; bases not matched to a gene: 2. From germline, CDR1 is MDHEN and CDR2 SYDVKM. The CDR3 DNA sequence: TGTGCCAGCGGGACAGGGGACCAGCCCCAGCATTTT. Encoded protein: CASGTGDQPQHF.

The chain combines TRBV3-1 (or the pseudogene TRBV3-2) with TRBJ2-5, with 8 nucleotides matching TRBD1. The CDR3 is 16 amino acids. Germline V gene data show CDR1 as LGHDT and CDR2 as YNNKEL (reference sequence). V shed 4 bases and J 5 bases; nucleotides not matched to a gene: 12. CDR3 sequence reads: CASSLHSRGPGETQYF. Here the CDR3 DNA reads TGTGCCAGCAGCCTCCATTCCAGGGGGCCCGGTGAGACCCAGTACTTC.

This clone is a singleton in its sample. The CDR3 is CASRFGGANTEAFF. In nucleotides, the CDR3 is TGCGCCAGCAGGTTTGGCGGGGCCAACACTGAAGCTTTCTTT. This chain links TRBV5-1 with TRBJ1-1, with a tentative D call TRBD1 (5 bases). CDR3 length: 14 amino acids. V shed 5 bases and J shed 2 bases, with 13 bases lying between them. The germline V gene encodes CDR1 SGHRS and CDR2 YFSETQ.

In its sample, this clone was seen once. The gene calls are TRBV2 and TRBJ1-1, with D perhaps matching TRBD1 (5 bases). CDR1 SNHLY and CDR2 FYNNEI come from the germline V gene. The CDR3 has 13 residues. V was shortened by 9 bases and J by 2 bases, with 13 bases between the two germline ends. The CDR3: CASTGLANTEAFF. In nucleotides, the CDR3 is TGTGCCAGTACGGGACTGGCTAACACTGAAGCTTTCTTT. The whole variable domain, filled in from reference TRBV2 and TRBJ1-1, reads EPEVTQTPSHQVTQMGQEVILRCVPISNHLYFYWYRQILGQKVEFLVSFYNNEISEKSEIFDDQFSVERPDGSNFTLKIRSTKLEDSAMYFCASTGLANTEAFFGQGTRLTVV.